A single sample gave rise to the 25 T cell receptor beta chains below, sequenced in a study of a mutant IDH1 vaccine in newly diagnosed glioma. Libraries were prepared by immunoSEQ multiplex PCR; TCRdb keeps only in-frame clonotypes and omits some of them. This table holds some 51,000 clones, 78% found once. No cognate antigen is known for these TCRs. Time point given: week 5, during vaccination. Doses consisted of 300 ug of mutant IDH1 20-mer peptide each, paired with topical imiquimod. The starting material was PBMCs, obtained from a glioma patient whose treatment included an IDH1 peptide vaccine. These receptors came from a man aged 45-65 years with glioma.

In its sample, this clone was seen once. The V call is TRBV19, the J call TRBJ1-4; D gene ambiguous. The CDR3 runs to 15 residues. Germline lookup yields CDR1 LNHDA and CDR2 SQIVND (reference sequence). Trimming removed 5 bases from V and 2 bases from J, with 12 bases in between. CDR3 bases: TGTGCCAGTAGTCTCGGGAAGAACACTAATGAAAAACTGTTTTTT. Encoded protein: CASSLGKNTNEKLFF. Full variable domain (remainder filled in from reference TRBV19 and TRBJ1-4): DGGITQSPKYLFRKEGQNVTLSCEQNLNHDAMYWYRQDPGQGLRLIYYSQIVNDFQKGDIAEGYSVSREKKESFPLTVTSAQKNPTAFYLCASSLGKNTNEKLFFGSGTQLSVL.

This clone was picked up a small number of times. The J gene is TRBJ2-2, the V gene TRBV7-9; D is uncertain. Trimming removed 0 bases from V and 7 bases from J, with 9 bases in between. CDR1 is SEHNR, CDR2 FQNEAQ, per germline (reference sequence). This CDR3 comprises 14 residues. CDR3 loop: CASSLALRDGELFF. CDR3 nucleotide sequence: TGTGCCAGCAGCTTAGCGCTAAGGGACGGGGAGCTGTTTTTT.

The chain employs TRBV6-5 and TRBJ2-5; 11 nucleotides align to TRBD1. CDR1 is MNHEY and CDR2 is SVGAGI in the germline V gene. This CDR3 spans 15 amino acids. V shed 1 base, J shed 5 bases, and the junction held 3 bases outside the gene matches. In DNA, the CDR3 is TGTGCCAGCAGTTACTGGACAGGGGGCGAGGAGACCCAGTACTTC. It yields the protein CASSYWTGGEETQYF.

The chain recombines TRBV27 with TRBJ2-1, with no clear D. CDR1 is MNHEY and CDR2 is SMNVEV in the germline V gene (reference sequence). V was clipped by 5 bases and J by 1 base, with 6 bases between them. There are 13 residues in the CDR3. CDR3 sequence reads: CASSVKSYNEQFF. Written as DNA, the CDR3 is TGTGCCAGCAGTGTAAAGTCCTACAATGAGCAGTTCTTC.

The chain combines TRBV6-5 with TRBJ1-2; 7 positions match TRBD1. CDR3 length equals 13 residues. The V segment lost 6 bases and the J segment 6 bases; nucleotides outside the gene matches: 7. Germline V CDR1 and CDR2: MNHEY, SVGAGI. CDR3 nucleotide sequence: TGTGCCAGCAGGAAAACAGGGGATCATGGCTACACCTTC. Encoded protein: CASRKTGDHGYTF.

The J gene is TRBJ1-2, the V gene TRBV5-5; tentative D call: TRBD1 (5 bases). CDR3 size: 17 residues. Germline V lookup: CDR1 SGHKS, CDR2 YYEKEE (reference sequence). The V gene lost 1 base and the J gene lost 2 bases, with 18 bases spanning the gap. CDR3 residues: CASSLILWGRSNYGYTF. CDR3 nucleotide sequence: TGTGCCAGCAGCTTGATCTTGTGGGGGAGATCCAACTATGGCTACACCTTC.

This chain joins TRBV27 and TRBJ1-4; D is unresolved. Looked up from germline, CDR1 is MNHEY and CDR2 is SMNVEV (reference sequence). The ends were cut back, 6 bases at V and 7 bases at J, with 12 bases in the middle. This CDR3 is 13 amino acids long. DNA of the CDR3: TGTGCCAGCAGGCCTTACAGCGTTGAAAAACTGTTTTTT. This codes for CASRPYSVEKLFF.

V is TRBV9 and J is TRBJ2-2; 7 bases match TRBD1. Per the germline V gene, CDR1 is SGDLS and CDR2 is YYNGEE. The CDR3 contains 15 residues. The V and J ends lost 0 bases and 4 bases, in that order; junction bases with no gene match: 3. The CDR3 coding sequence is TGTGCCAGCAGCGTAGGAGGGGGCTTCACCGGGGAGCTGTTTTTT. Protein sequence: CASSVGGGFTGELFF.

The V call is TRBV6-5, the J call TRBJ1-5; unclear D gene. V was pared by 0 bases and J by 8 bases, with 8 bases between. In germline, CDR1 is MNHEY, CDR2 SVGAGI. The CDR3 loop spans 13 amino acids. In DNA, the CDR3 is TGTGCCAGCAGTTACTCGAGTAACGAGCCCCAGCATTTT. It encodes CASSYSSNEPQHF.

The chain has TRBV30 and TRBJ2-5; 14 positions agree with TRBD2. The germline V gene encodes CDR1 GTSNPN and CDR2 SVGIG (reference sequence). J gave up 3 bases and V 2 bases, and 2 bases lay outside the gene matches. The CDR3 spans 15 residues. The CDR3 sequence is CAWSQGLAGEETQYF. The DNA for the CDR3 is TGTGCCTGGAGTCAGGGACTAGCGGGGGAAGAGACCCAGTACTTC. Based on the CDR3 plus reference TRBV30 and TRBJ2-5, the full variable domain is SQTIHQWPATLVQPVGSPLSLECTVEGTSNPNLYWYRQAAGRGLQLLFYSVGIGQISSEVPQNLSASRPQDRQFILSSKKLLLSDSGFYLCAWSQGLAGEETQYFGPGTRLLVL.

The rearrangement links TRBV10-3 to TRBJ1-2, with TRBD1 matching 8 bases. The CDR3 consists of 11 residues. Looked up from germline, CDR1 is ENHRY and CDR2 is SYGVKD. With V trimmed by 8 bases and J by 8 bases, 4 bases remained unmatched. The CDR3 DNA sequence: TGTGCCATCGGCCAGGGGGCGGGCTACACCTTC. As protein: CAIGQGAGYTF.

Concerning this clone itself: The sample carries other DNA sequences with the same CDR3. The chain links TRBV5-1 to TRBJ1-2, with D tentatively TRBD1 (6 bases). Germline assignment: CDR1 SGHRS and CDR2 YFSETQ. This CDR3 is 13 amino acids long. V was cut by 7 bases and J by 4 bases, with 14 bases left in between. CDR3 sequence (DNA): TGCGCCAGCTCCCTGGAGGGGGGCTATGGCTACACCTTC. It specifies CASSLEGGYGYTF.

The genes are TRBV30 and TRBJ2-3, with unresolved D. The germline gives CDR1 GTSNPN, CDR2 SVGIG (reference sequence). This CDR3 region has 15 residues. V was pared by 5 bases and J by 0 bases, with 15 bases between. CDR3 sequence reads: CAWEPSPASTDTQYF. The CDR3 DNA is TGTGCCTGGGAACCCTCCCCTGCTAGCACAGATACGCAGTATTTT.

This sequence joins TRBV7-3 and TRBJ2-3, with TRBD2 matching over 9 bases. Germline values: CDR1 SGHTA, CDR2 FQGTGA. The V gene end was trimmed by 5 bases and the J gene end by 1 base; junction bases not matched to a gene: 7. This CDR3 spans 16 amino acids. CDR3 sequence reads: CASSLLAGSGTDTQYF. CDR3 in DNA: TGTGCCAGCAGCCTCCTAGCGGGGTCGGGCACAGATACGCAGTATTTT. Drawing the rest from reference TRBV7-3 and TRBJ2-3, the complete variable domain is GAGVSQTPSNKVTEKGKYVELRCDPISGHTALYWYRQSLGQGPEFLIYFQGTGAADDSGLPNDRFFAVRPEGSVSTLKIQRTERGDSAVYLCASSLLAGSGTDTQYFGPGTRLTVL.

The CDR3 DNA follows: TGTGCCAGCAGATTTGAAGAGGACAGGGGCAATCAGCCCCAGCATTTT. It is translated as CASRFEEDRGNQPQHF. This chain links TRBV5-5 with TRBJ1-5, with 8 positions matching TRBD1. J lost 2 bases, V lost 5 bases, and 9 bases had no gene match. The CDR3 is 16 amino acids. Germline V gives CDR1 SGHKS, CDR2 YYEKEE (reference sequence). The variable domain in full, with the rest retrieved from reference TRBV5-5 and TRBJ1-5, is DAGVTQSPTHLIKTRGQQVTLRCSPISGHKSVSWYQQVLGQGPQFIFQYYEKEERGRGNFPDRFSARQFPNYSSELNVNALLLGDSALYLCASRFEEDRGNQPQHFGDGTRLSIL.

The chain carries TRBV6-6 and TRBJ1-6; TRBD1 matches at 9 bases. Looked up from germline, CDR1 is MNHNY and CDR2 is SVGAGI (reference sequence). The CDR3 runs to 15 residues. Trimming cost V 6 bases and J 10 bases; bases outside gene matches: 10. DNA for the CDR3: TGTGCCAGCAGAGGCCGGGACAGGGAGGAATCACCCCTCCACTTT. The encoded protein is CASRGRDREESPLHF.

The chain recombines TRBV9 with TRBJ1-1; the match to TRBD1 covers 7 bases. CDR3 length: 15 amino acids. V lost 3 bases, J lost 4 bases, and 9 bases stayed unmatched. Germline V CDR1 and CDR2: SGDLS, YYNGEE. The chain's CDR3 is CASSATGALGTEAFF. CDR3 DNA sequence: TGTGCCAGCAGCGCCACAGGGGCCCTGGGCACTGAAGCTTTCTTT. The full variable domain, with the rest looked up from reference TRBV9 and TRBJ1-1, is DSGVTQTPKHLITATGQRVTLRCSPRSGDLSVYWYQQSLDQGLQFLIQYYNGEERAKGNILERFSAQQFPDLHSELNLSSLELGDSALYFCASSATGALGTEAFFGQGTRLTVV.

This clone was seen only a few times. The rearrangement joins TRBV18 to TRBJ1-1; the D is unclear. With 3 bases removed from V and 5 bases from J, the gap between germline ends came to 10 bases. CDR1 and CDR2 from the germline V gene are KGHSH and LQKENI. CDR3 length equals 13 residues. For the CDR3, the DNA is TGTGCCAGCTCACCCTTAACGAGGACTGAAGCTTTCTTT. Protein: CASSPLTRTEAFF.

This clone was detected only a few times. This rearrangement joins TRBV6-6 to TRBJ1-5; D is possibly TRBD1 (5 bases). The ends were cut back, 10 bases at V and 4 bases at J, with 11 bases in the middle. This CDR3 comprises 12 residues. CDR1 and CDR2 from the germline V gene are MNHNY and SVGAGI (reference sequence). Here the CDR3 reads CATRDGNQPQHF. CDR3 nucleotides: TGTGCCACCCGGGACGGTAATCAGCCCCAGCATTTT.

V usage is TRBV6-1 and J usage is TRBJ2-4; possibly TRBD2 for D (6 bases). Deletions cut 3 bases from V and 6 bases from J, with 12 bases between. Germline V lookup: CDR1 MNHNS, CDR2 SASEGT. The CDR3 is 14 amino acids. CDR3 region: CASSEEGARNIQYF. The CDR3 nucleotides are TGTGCCAGCAGTGAGGAGGGCGCAAGAAACATTCAGTACTTC.

The rearrangement uses TRBV7-9 and TRBJ2-7; D possibly uses TRBD1 or TRBD2 (5 bases each). The ends were cut back, 4 bases at V and 6 bases at J, with 19 bases in the middle. The V gene's germline CDR1 is SEHNR and CDR2 FQNEAQ (reference sequence). The CDR3 loop spans 15 amino acids. The CDR3 bases are TGTGCCAGCAGCTCTCGTGGCAGGGACCCTCTCGAGCAGTACTTC. The encoded protein is CASSSRGRDPLEQYF.

The rearrangement uses TRBV9 and TRBJ2-7; D is possibly TRBD1 (6 bases). V lost 1 base and J lost 2, with 10 bases in between. There are 14 residues in the CDR3. CDR1 and CDR2 (germline): SGDLS, YYNGEE. CDR3 nucleotide sequence: TGTGCCAGCAGCGTACAGGGGAATACCTACGAGCAGTACTTC. It specifies CASSVQGNTYEQYF.

This clone was detected a few times. The genes are TRBV27 and TRBJ2-7; 8 nucleotides match TRBD1. Germline V lookup: CDR1 MNHEY, CDR2 SMNVEV (reference sequence). The ends lost 5 bases at V and 2 bases at J; junction bases unmatched: 5. This CDR3 has 14 amino acids. In DNA, the CDR3 is TGTGCCAGCAGTCAAGGACAGGGCACCTACGAGCAGTACTTC. Translation gives CASSQGQGTYEQYF.

The chain employs TRBV14 and TRBJ1-6; D unresolved. Germline loops: CDR1 SGHDN, CDR2 FVKESK. Trimming pared 3 bases from V and 3 bases from J, leaving 6 bases between. The CDR3 is made up of 14 amino acids. The chain's CDR3 is CASSQADYNSPLHF. CDR3 sequence (DNA): TGTGCCAGCAGCCAGGCCGACTATAATTCACCCCTCCACTTT.

The CDR3 here is CASSQGGGGIYEQYF. DNA for the CDR3: TGTGCCAGCAGCCAAGGAGGAGGGGGGATTTACGAGCAGTACTTC. This sequence joins TRBV4-2 and TRBJ2-7; D tentatively reads TRBD1 or TRBD2 (6 bases each). Trimming removed 1 base from V and 4 bases from J, with 14 bases in between. CDR1 is LGHNA and CDR2 is YNFKEQ in the germline V gene. The CDR3 contains 15 residues.